These T cell receptor beta chains were read from a single sample in a study of T-cell reconstitution after alpha-beta-depleted transplantation in children. TCRdb independently ran MiXCR on the PCR reads; one entry per CDR3 protein. Of about 420,000 distinct CDR3 sequences detected, around 16% appear once; the ten largest clones hold under 30%. This sample comprised PBMCs, mostly from graft donor cells, obtained 360 days after TCRalphabeta/CD19-depleted stem cell transplant. The receptors originated from a boy younger than two who had a stem cell transplant for Wiskott-Aldrich syndrome, so the T cells may come from the graft donor. Both conserved end residues are part of each CDR3. D genes are given only for firm matches. Clone size is not always given. Where it is, it says once, few, many or a class for expanded clones.

size,length,V,J,D,CDR3,DNA
.,16,TRBV4-2,TRBJ1-5,.,CASSQDILEGRQPQHF,TGTGCCAGCAGCCAAGATATTTTGGAGGGTCGTCAGCCCCAGCATTTT
.,14,TRBV12-3/TRBV12-4,TRBJ2-7,TRBD2,CASSLTSGLHEQYF,TGTGCCAGCAGTTTAACTAGCGGGCTCCACGAGCAGTACTTC
.,16,TRBV5-1,TRBJ2-5,.,CASSPPLGGSQETQYF,TGCGCCAGCAGCCCCCCACTAGGCGGGTCCCAAGAGACCCAGTACTTC
few,14,TRBV7-9,TRBJ1-1,TRBD1,CASERGPRNTEAFF,TGTGCCAGCGAAAGGGGGCCGAGGAACACTGAAGCTTTCTTT
.,16,TRBV5-1,TRBJ2-1,TRBD2,CASIQLAGGMRGEQFF,TGCGCCAGCATCCAACTAGCGGGGGGTATGAGAGGTGAGCAGTTCTTC
few,17,TRBV7-2,TRBJ2-1,.,CASSLGHGGESYNEQFF,TGTGCCAGCAGCTTAGGGCACGGCGGTGAATCCTACAATGAGCAGTTCTTC
.,11,TRBV6-1,TRBJ1-6,.,CASRVASPLHF,TGTGCCAGCAGGGTGGCTTCACCCCTCCACTTT
few,14,TRBV12-3/TRBV12-4,TRBJ1-5,.,CASRMTATGQPQHF,TGTGCCAGCAGGATGACAGCTACCGGGCAGCCCCAGCATTTT
many,15,TRBV12-3/TRBV12-4,TRBJ2-7,TRBD1,CASSLKTGGSYEQYF,TGTGCCAGCAGTTTAAAGACAGGGGGCTCCTACGAGCAGTACTTC
few,14,TRBV5-1,TRBJ2-2,.,CASSPGSFTGELFF,TGCGCCAGCAGCCCGGGGAGTTTCACCGGGGAGCTGTTTTTT
.,14,TRBV6-2/TRBV6-3,TRBJ2-3,.,CASSYVTATDTQYF,TGTGCCAGCAGTTACGTAACCGCCACAGATACGCAGTATTTT
.,15,TRBV6-1,TRBJ2-1,TRBD1,CASSPTGGSYNEQFF,TGTGCCAGCAGCCCGACAGGGGGCTCCTACAATGAGCAGTTCTTC
few,13,TRBV24-1,TRBJ2-1,.,CATSATLRNEQFF,TGTGCCACCAGTGCTACGCTCCGCAATGAGCAGTTCTTC
few,14,TRBV7-7,TRBJ2-7,.,CASSETPWGREQYF,TGTGCCAGCAGCGAGACCCCCTGGGGAAGAGAGCAGTACTTC
many,13,TRBV5-1,TRBJ2-5,.,CASSLGIQETQYF,TGCGCCAGCAGCTTGGGCATCCAAGAGACCCAGTACTTC
few,14,TRBV20-1,TRBJ2-3,.,CSARAGLHTDTQYF,TGCAGTGCTAGGGCGGGACTTCACACAGATACGCAGTATTTT
few,17,TRBV12-3/TRBV12-4,TRBJ2-7,TRBD2,CASSWGTSGRANYEQYF,TGTGCCAGCAGTTGGGGAACTAGCGGGAGGGCCAACTACGAGCAGTACTTC
.,15,TRBV5-1,TRBJ2-7,.,CASSLWDGDSYEQYF,TGCGCCAGCAGCTTGTGGGACGGTGACTCCTACGAGCAGTACTTC
many,11,TRBV5-1,TRBJ2-2,.,CASTFTGELFF,TGCGCCAGCACCTTCACCGGGGAGCTGTTTTTT
.,15,TRBV5-5,TRBJ2-7,.,CASSFVDREVYEQYF,TGTGCCAGCAGCTTCGTTGACAGGGAGGTCTACGAGCAGTACTTC
.,16,TRBV24-1,TRBJ2-1,TRBD2,CATSDSSGRAYNEQFF,TGTGCCACCAGTGATTCTAGCGGGAGGGCTTACAATGAGCAGTTCTTC
few,14,TRBV24-1,TRBJ1-2,TRBD1,CATSDFTGANGYTF,TGTGCCACCAGTGATTTCACAGGGGCAAATGGCTACACCTTC
few,14,TRBV20-1,TRBJ1-2,.,CSARGRRLNYGYTF,TGCAGTGCTAGAGGGCGCAGGCTTAACTATGGCTACACCTTC
.,14,TRBV20-1,TRBJ2-7,.,CSASGGEGAYEQYF,TGCAGTGCTAGCGGCGGAGAGGGGGCCTACGAGCAGTACTTC
few,16,TRBV7-9,TRBJ2-2,.,CASSLGEHEDTGELFF,TGTGCCAGCAGCTTAGGAGAGCATGAGGACACCGGGGAGCTGTTTTTT
few,17,TRBV7-8,TRBJ1-5,.,CASSRLLRGVSNQPQHF,TGTGCCAGCAGCCGACTTCTCCGGGGAGTAAGCAATCAGCCCCAGCATTTT
.,15,TRBV6-2/TRBV6-3,TRBJ2-4,TRBD1,CASSSPGQAKNIQYF,TGTGCCAGCAGTTCCCCGGGACAGGCGAAAAACATTCAGTACTTC
.,13,TRBV12-3/TRBV12-4,TRBJ1-6,.,CASSNQGFSPLHF,TGTGCCAGCAGCAATCAGGGTTTTTCACCCCTCCACTTT
few,15,TRBV12-3/TRBV12-4,TRBJ2-1,TRBD2,CASIKALAVYNEQFF,TGTGCCAGCATTAAGGCCCTAGCGGTCTACAATGAGCAGTTCTTC
few,16,TRBV7-2,TRBJ2-3,.,CASSLVTGAHTDTQYF,TGTGCCAGCAGCTTAGTAACGGGAGCTCACACAGATACGCAGTATTTT
.,14,TRBV12-3/TRBV12-4,TRBJ2-5,.,CASSLRYIEETQYF,TGTGCCAGCAGCCTAAGGTACATTGAAGAGACCCAGTACTTC
.,14,TRBV10-3,TRBJ2-4,.,CAILSRGAKNIQYF,TGTGCCATCCTTTCAAGGGGGGCCAAAAACATTCAGTACTTC
.,15,TRBV12-3/TRBV12-4,TRBJ2-5,.,CASTPGGILGETQYF,TGTGCCAGCACCCCCGGGGGCATACTTGGCGAGACCCAGTACTTC
.,13,TRBV12-3/TRBV12-4,TRBJ2-2,.,CASSFFATGELFF,TGTGCCAGCAGTTTCTTCGCCACCGGGGAGCTGTTTTTT
.,17,TRBV27,TRBJ2-4,TRBD2,CASSSPSREGPKNIQYF,TGTGCCAGCAGTTCCCCCTCGCGGGAGGGCCCCAAAAACATTCAGTACTTC
few,14,TRBV5-1,TRBJ2-7,.,CASSLGTAFYEQYF,TGCGCCAGCAGCTTGGGGACAGCCTTCTACGAGCAGTACTTC
few,16,TRBV5-4,TRBJ2-2,.,CASSPPGTDGTGELFF,TGTGCCAGCTCCCCCCCCGGGACGGATGGCACCGGGGAGCTGTTTTTT
many,13,TRBV5-1,TRBJ2-7,TRBD2,CASSPGTTYEQYF,TGCGCCAGCAGCCCAGGGACTACCTACGAGCAGTACTTC
.,13,TRBV20-1,TRBJ1-5,TRBD1,CSARDRFNQPQHF,TGCAGTGCTCGGGACAGGTTCAATCAGCCCCAGCATTTT
.,14,TRBV11-2,TRBJ2-7,.,CASSLILRSYEQYF,TGTGCCAGCAGCTTAATACTCAGATCCTACGAGCAGTACTTC
.,14,TRBV2,TRBJ2-3,.,CASRMGQGTDTQYF,TGTGCCAGCAGAATGGGGCAGGGCACAGATACGCAGTATTTT
many,15,TRBV5-6,TRBJ2-1,.,CASSWGAHASGEQFF,TGTGCCAGCAGCTGGGGGGCCCATGCATCGGGTGAGCAGTTCTTC